Shown below are 4 T cell receptor beta chains from a single sample sequenced in a study of blood T cell repertoires in COVID-19. The assay was immunoSEQ multiplex PCR, and TCRdb's table has in-frame clones only and misses some. In the table there are more than 120,000 clones, about 80% of which are singletons. Sequencing was carried out using PBMCs or T cells enriched from blood (not recorded which). These TCRs come from a man aged 50-60 years in a cohort exposed to, infected with or recovered from COVID-19 (not recorded which).

In this sample, this clone turned up once. The rearrangement links TRBV19 to TRBJ1-2; the D is unclear. The CDR3 consists of 15 residues. Germline V gene sequence: CDR1 LNHDA, CDR2 SQIVND (reference sequence). V was shortened by 5 bases and J by 4 bases, with 17 bases between the two germline ends. Written as DNA, the CDR3 is TGTGCCAGTAGTCTGACCCCCCTCGGAGGCTATGGCTACACCTTC. This translates into CASSLTPLGGYGYTF.

The chain joins TRBV24-1 to TRBJ2-2, with 12 bases fitting TRBD2. CDR3 length: 17 residues. Trimming removed 3 bases from V and 4 bases from J; junction bases left unmatched: 5. Germline V lookup: CDR1 KGHDR, CDR2 SFDVKD. CDR3 region: CATSDAGLAGSTGELFF. CDR3 bases: TGTGCCACCAGTGATGCCGGACTAGCGGGATCCACCGGGGAGCTGTTTTTT.

The V gene is TRBV6-5, the J gene TRBJ1-6, with D unclear. CDR3 length equals 14 residues. Germline-derived CDR1 and CDR2 are MNHEY and SVGAGI. Trimming left V 6 bases short and J 7 bases short, with 13 bases between. The CDR3 region has the DNA TGTGCCAGCAGAGCCCGGGAGCTAAATTCACCCCTCCACTTT. This sequence encodes CASRARELNSPLHF.

This clone was recorded only once. V gene TRBV27 combines with J gene TRBJ2-3, with D possibly matching TRBD2 (5 bases). Deletions cut 6 bases from V and 2 bases from J, with 12 bases between. This CDR3 comprises 14 residues. Germline V gene lookup returns CDR1 MNHEY and CDR2 SMNVEV (reference sequence). The DNA of the CDR3 is TGTGCCAGCAGAAGAGCGGAGCACACAGATACGCAGTATTTT. Its translation is CASRRAEHTDTQYF.